The rows below give T cell receptor beta chains drawn from one sample of a study of identical twins. TCRdb recomputed calls from the 5' RACE reads with MiXCR, one row per CDR3 protein. The table includes around 230,000 distinct CDR3 sequences, over 5% detected once. These data were also reused for a study on T cells expressing NK-cell markers.

Sequencing input: CD8+ T cells sorted from blood. These receptors were obtained from a woman between 18 and 29 years old in good health. Each CDR3 is given with its conserved first and last residue. Each record gives: CDR3 protein, CDR3 DNA, V gene, clone size, J gene, D gene. A D gene is named only where the DNA matches it firmly. Some rows mark clone size as missing; the rest say once, few, many or name a class of expanded clone.

cdr3_aa: CASGQDRDSNQPQHF
cdr3_nt: TGTGCCAGCGGGCAGGACAGAGATAGCAATCAGCCCCAGCATTTT
v_call: TRBV27
clone_size: -
j_call: TRBJ1-5
d_call: -

cdr3_aa: CASSSRGGQGEKLFF
cdr3_nt: TGTGCCAGCAGCTCCCGAGGGGGCCAGGGTGAAAAACTGTTTTTT
v_call: TRBV9
clone_size: few
j_call: TRBJ1-4
d_call: TRBD1

cdr3_aa: CASSGLTGNTIYF
cdr3_nt: TGTGCCAGCAGTGGACTTACTGGAAACACCATATATTTT
v_call: TRBV6-1
clone_size: few
j_call: TRBJ1-3
d_call: -

cdr3_aa: CASSVQFRTKVTDEQFF
cdr3_nt: TGTGCCAGCAGCGTACAATTTAGGACAAAGGTTACCGATGAGCAGTTCTTC
v_call: TRBV9
clone_size: -
j_call: TRBJ2-1
d_call: -

cdr3_aa: CASSSPGLQETQYF
cdr3_nt: TGTGCCAGCAGCTCCCCGGGACTACAAGAGACCCAGTACTTC
v_call: TRBV7-2
clone_size: few
j_call: TRBJ2-5
d_call: TRBD2

cdr3_aa: CAGRRGPTDADTQYF
cdr3_nt: TGTGCCGGTCGACGGGGGCCTACCGACGCGGATACGCAGTATTTT
v_call: TRBV6-1
clone_size: once
j_call: TRBJ2-3
d_call: -

cdr3_aa: CASSLAQHYGYTF
cdr3_nt: TGTGCCAGCAGTTTGGCTCAGCACTATGGCTACACCTTC
v_call: TRBV12-3/TRBV12-4
clone_size: few
j_call: TRBJ1-2
d_call: -

cdr3_aa: CASSLATKSYEQYF
cdr3_nt: TGTGCCAGCAGCTTAGCAACTAAGAGCTACGAGCAGTACTTC
v_call: TRBV11-2
clone_size: -
j_call: TRBJ2-7
d_call: -

cdr3_aa: CASGYQGSIGELFF
cdr3_nt: TGTGCTAGTGGTTACCAGGGGTCTATCGGGGAGCTGTTTTTT
v_call: TRBV12-5
clone_size: -
j_call: TRBJ2-2
d_call: -

cdr3_aa: CASSYRGFYEQYF
cdr3_nt: TGTGCCAGCAGTTACAGGGGGTTCTACGAGCAGTACTTC
v_call: TRBV6-5
clone_size: -
j_call: TRBJ2-7
d_call: -

cdr3_aa: CASSALAGLNNEQFF
cdr3_nt: TGTGCCAGCAGCGCACTAGCGGGCCTTAACAATGAGCAGTTCTTC
v_call: TRBV21-1
clone_size: -
j_call: TRBJ2-1
d_call: -

cdr3_aa: CASRRGSPNNEQFF
cdr3_nt: TGTGCCAGCAGAAGGGGGTCCCCGAACAATGAGCAGTTCTTC
v_call: TRBV27
clone_size: -
j_call: TRBJ2-1
d_call: -

cdr3_aa: CASSVGIYQPQHF
cdr3_nt: TGTGCCAGCAGTGTAGGAATATATCAGCCCCAGCATTTT
v_call: TRBV27
clone_size: many
j_call: TRBJ1-5
d_call: -

cdr3_aa: CASSYLGTGAGEQFF
cdr3_nt: TGTGCCAGCAGTTACCTTGGGACAGGGGCCGGCGAGCAGTTCTTC
v_call: TRBV6-5
clone_size: -
j_call: TRBJ2-1
d_call: TRBD1

cdr3_aa: CASSLAGGPNEQFF
cdr3_nt: TGTGCCAGCAGTTTAGCGGGGGGGCCGAATGAGCAGTTCTTC
v_call: TRBV12-3/TRBV12-4
clone_size: many
j_call: TRBJ2-1
d_call: -

cdr3_aa: CAISELRGTLYF
cdr3_nt: TGTGCCATCAGTGAGTTGAGAGGCACCCTGTACTTC
v_call: TRBV10-3
clone_size: many
j_call: TRBJ2-7
d_call: -

cdr3_aa: CSASTGWGKNQPQHF
cdr3_nt: TGCAGTGCTAGTACAGGATGGGGAAAAAATCAGCCCCAGCATTTT
v_call: TRBV20-1
clone_size: few
j_call: TRBJ1-5
d_call: -

cdr3_aa: CASSRKGILNTEAFF
cdr3_nt: TGTGCCAGCAGCCGGAAAGGGATTTTGAACACTGAAGCTTTCTTT
v_call: TRBV27
clone_size: -
j_call: TRBJ1-1
d_call: -

cdr3_aa: CASSLSGLTYEQYF
cdr3_nt: TGTGCCAGCAGCTTGTCGGGTCTAACCTACGAGCAGTACTTC
v_call: TRBV5-5
clone_size: few
j_call: TRBJ2-7
d_call: -

cdr3_aa: CASSDQGYEQYF
cdr3_nt: TGTGCCAGCAGTGATCAAGGATACGAGCAGTACTTC
v_call: TRBV25-1
clone_size: many
j_call: TRBJ2-7
d_call: -

cdr3_aa: CASSLGQGLEEQFF
cdr3_nt: TGCGCCAGCAGCTTAGGGCAGGGACTAGAGGAGCAGTTCTTC
v_call: TRBV5-1
clone_size: many
j_call: TRBJ2-1
d_call: TRBD2

cdr3_aa: CASGGAGNEQFF
cdr3_nt: TGTGCCAGCGGGGGGGCCGGGAATGAGCAGTTCTTC
v_call: TRBV7-9
clone_size: few
j_call: TRBJ2-1
d_call: -

cdr3_aa: CASSYSGGRGAKNIQYF
cdr3_nt: TGTGCCAGCAGTTACTCGGGGGGAAGGGGGGCCAAAAACATTCAGTACTTC
v_call: TRBV6-2/TRBV6-3
clone_size: -
j_call: TRBJ2-4
d_call: -

cdr3_aa: CATSSRHDNQPQHF
cdr3_nt: TGTGCCACCAGCAGCAGACACGACAATCAGCCCCAGCATTTT
v_call: TRBV15
clone_size: many
j_call: TRBJ1-5
d_call: -

cdr3_aa: CASSYSGTQRFF
cdr3_nt: TGTGCCAGCAGTTACTCTGGGACCCAGCGGTTCTTC
v_call: TRBV6-5
clone_size: -
j_call: TRBJ2-1
d_call: -

cdr3_aa: CASSLDSLSYEQYF
cdr3_nt: TGCGCCAGCAGCTTGGACAGCCTCTCCTACGAGCAGTACTTC
v_call: TRBV5-1
clone_size: many
j_call: TRBJ2-7
d_call: -

cdr3_aa: CASSSGTGLGYTF
cdr3_nt: TGTGCCAGCAGTTCCGGGACAGGGTTAGGCTACACCTTC
v_call: TRBV12-3/TRBV12-4
clone_size: -
j_call: TRBJ1-2
d_call: TRBD1

cdr3_aa: CAISTGTTYNEQFF
cdr3_nt: TGTGCCATCAGCACCGGGACTACCTACAATGAGCAGTTCTTC
v_call: TRBV10-3
clone_size: many
j_call: TRBJ2-1
d_call: TRBD2

cdr3_aa: CASRSGTGGRGYTF
cdr3_nt: TGTGCCAGCAGAAGCGGGACAGGGGGTAGAGGCTACACCTTC
v_call: TRBV12-3/TRBV12-4
clone_size: many
j_call: TRBJ1-2
d_call: TRBD1

cdr3_aa: CASSYSTGGYNEQFF
cdr3_nt: TGTGCCAGCAGTTACTCGACTGGCGGATACAATGAGCAGTTCTTC
v_call: TRBV6-2/TRBV6-3
clone_size: many
j_call: TRBJ2-1
d_call: -

cdr3_aa: CASSLETAYNEQFF
cdr3_nt: TGTGCCAGCAGTTTAGAGACAGCATACAATGAGCAGTTCTTC
v_call: TRBV27
clone_size: many
j_call: TRBJ2-1
d_call: -

cdr3_aa: CASSLLGRVTMNQPQHF
cdr3_nt: TGTGCCAGCAGTTTACTCGGCAGGGTCACAATGAATCAGCCCCAGCATTTT
v_call: TRBV27
clone_size: -
j_call: TRBJ1-5
d_call: -

cdr3_aa: CASGLWGTEAFF
cdr3_nt: TGTGCCAGCGGGCTTTGGGGCACTGAAGCTTTCTTT
v_call: TRBV12-3/TRBV12-4
clone_size: many
j_call: TRBJ1-1
d_call: -

cdr3_aa: CASSLARGPNLQYF
cdr3_nt: TGTGCCAGCAGCTTGGCGAGGGGGCCGAACCTTCAGTACTTC
v_call: TRBV5-5
clone_size: -
j_call: TRBJ2-4
d_call: TRBD1

cdr3_aa: CASSSGSRYEQYF
cdr3_nt: TGTGCCAGCAGCTCCGGGAGTCGCTACGAGCAGTACTTC
v_call: TRBV7-9
clone_size: many
j_call: TRBJ2-7
d_call: -

cdr3_aa: CASSVEAGSGSPLHF
cdr3_nt: TGTGCCAGCAGCGTCGAGGCGGGGAGCGGTTCACCCCTCCACTTT
v_call: TRBV11-2
clone_size: few
j_call: TRBJ1-6
d_call: -

cdr3_aa: CASSVDRGGEQYF
cdr3_nt: TGTGCCAGCAGCGTAGACAGAGGGGGCGAGCAGTACTTC
v_call: TRBV9
clone_size: many
j_call: TRBJ2-7
d_call: -

cdr3_aa: CASSLGENQPQHF
cdr3_nt: TGTGCCAGCAGCTTGGGGGAAAATCAGCCCCAGCATTTT
v_call: TRBV7-9
clone_size: many
j_call: TRBJ1-5
d_call: -

cdr3_aa: CASSLRWGIDGTKNIQYF
cdr3_nt: TGCGCCAGCAGCTTGAGGTGGGGGATTGACGGAACCAAAAACATTCAGTACTTC
v_call: TRBV5-1
clone_size: many
j_call: TRBJ2-4
d_call: -

cdr3_aa: CASSSLGDGYTF
cdr3_nt: TGCGCCAGCAGCTCGCTGGGGGATGGCTACACCTTC
v_call: TRBV5-1
clone_size: few
j_call: TRBJ1-2
d_call: -

cdr3_aa: CASSLHPGTGVTGELFF
cdr3_nt: TGTGCCAGCAGTTTGCACCCCGGGACAGGGGTAACCGGGGAGCTGTTTTTT
v_call: TRBV27
clone_size: few
j_call: TRBJ2-2
d_call: TRBD1

cdr3_aa: CASSLRDVGDTQYF
cdr3_nt: TGTGCCAGCAGTCTCCGGGACGTTGGAGATACGCAGTATTTT
v_call: TRBV7-2
clone_size: few
j_call: TRBJ2-3
d_call: -

cdr3_aa: CASSYSGSTRNEQYF
cdr3_nt: TGTGCCAGCAGTTACTCTGGGTCCACGAGGAACGAGCAGTACTTC
v_call: TRBV6-5
clone_size: -
j_call: TRBJ2-7
d_call: -

cdr3_aa: CSAIPQRAAYEQYF
cdr3_nt: TGCAGTGCTATCCCACAGCGGGCAGCCTACGAGCAGTACTTC
v_call: TRBV20-1
clone_size: few
j_call: TRBJ2-7
d_call: -

cdr3_aa: CASSVGGGFDEQFF
cdr3_nt: TGTGCCAGCAGCGTAGGTGGCGGGTTCGATGAGCAGTTCTTC
v_call: TRBV9
clone_size: -
j_call: TRBJ2-1
d_call: -

cdr3_aa: CASSEWGVEQYF
cdr3_nt: TGTGCCAGCAGTGAATGGGGGGTCGAGCAGTACTTC
v_call: TRBV6-1
clone_size: few
j_call: TRBJ2-7
d_call: -

cdr3_aa: CASSLSWTQEQYF
cdr3_nt: TGTGCCAGCAGTTTATCCTGGACCCAGGAGCAGTACTTC
v_call: TRBV27
clone_size: -
j_call: TRBJ2-7
d_call: -

cdr3_aa: CATLGTGGTEAFF
cdr3_nt: TGTGCCACCCTGGGGACAGGCGGAACTGAAGCTTTCTTT
v_call: TRBV6-1
clone_size: few
j_call: TRBJ1-1
d_call: TRBD1

cdr3_aa: CATSPPSGNTGELFF
cdr3_nt: TGTGCCACCAGTCCCCCTAGCGGGAACACCGGGGAGCTGTTTTTT
v_call: TRBV25-1
clone_size: -
j_call: TRBJ2-2
d_call: TRBD2

cdr3_aa: CASSLSGVEAFF
cdr3_nt: TGCGCCAGCAGCCTTTCAGGCGTTGAAGCTTTCTTT
v_call: TRBV4-1
clone_size: many
j_call: TRBJ1-1
d_call: -

cdr3_aa: CASSRTGTGGTEAFF
cdr3_nt: TGTGCCAGCAGCAGAACGGGGACAGGAGGGACTGAAGCTTTCTTT
v_call: TRBV12-3/TRBV12-4
clone_size: many
j_call: TRBJ1-1
d_call: TRBD1

cdr3_aa: CASSLGEVQYF
cdr3_nt: TGTGCCAGCAGCCTGGGTGAGGTGCAGTATTTT
v_call: TRBV12-3/TRBV12-4
clone_size: many
j_call: TRBJ2-3
d_call: -

cdr3_aa: CASSLGRGGETQYF
cdr3_nt: TGTGCCAGCAGTTTAGGCAGGGGTGGAGAGACCCAGTACTTC
v_call: TRBV12-3/TRBV12-4
clone_size: few
j_call: TRBJ2-5
d_call: -

cdr3_aa: CASSPGWGLHEQYF
cdr3_nt: TGTGCCAGCAGTCCAGGATGGGGTCTCCACGAGCAGTACTTC
v_call: TRBV7-2
clone_size: many
j_call: TRBJ2-7
d_call: -

cdr3_aa: CSASGTSGRIPYEQYF
cdr3_nt: TGCAGTGCTAGCGGGACTAGCGGGAGGATACCCTACGAGCAGTACTTC
v_call: TRBV20-1
clone_size: -
j_call: TRBJ2-7
d_call: TRBD2

cdr3_aa: CASSYLGEGGGYTF
cdr3_nt: TGTGCCAGCAGTTATTTGGGGGAGGGCGGCGGCTACACCTTC
v_call: TRBV12-3/TRBV12-4
clone_size: many
j_call: TRBJ1-2
d_call: -

cdr3_aa: CASSQRENLDTEAFF
cdr3_nt: TGTGCCAGCTCCCAGAGGGAGAATTTAGACACTGAAGCTTTCTTT
v_call: TRBV19
clone_size: few
j_call: TRBJ1-1
d_call: -

cdr3_aa: CASSLGPGQGYTGANVLTF
cdr3_nt: TGTGCCAGCAGTTTGGGACCGGGACAAGGGTACACTGGGGCCAACGTCCTGACTTTC
v_call: TRBV12-3/TRBV12-4
clone_size: many
j_call: TRBJ2-6
d_call: -

cdr3_aa: CASSFAAGAYNEQFF
cdr3_nt: TGTGCCAGCAGCTTCGCCGCGGGGGCCTACAATGAGCAGTTCTTC
v_call: TRBV7-2
clone_size: -
j_call: TRBJ2-1
d_call: TRBD2